This T cell receptor (beta chain) originates from a study of T cell changes during pregnancy in multiple sclerosis. This table comes from immunoSEQ multiplex PCR, and its TCRdb copy is limited to in-frame clones, with some not included. Of about 59,000 clones in the sample, roughly 93% were seen once. The V gene's germline CDR1 is SEHNR and CDR2 FQNEAQ (reference sequence). The CDR3 has 14 amino acids. The germline V and J ends were trimmed by 5 bases and 2 bases, with 10 bases remaining between them. The receptor was isolated from a female donor with multiple sclerosis, enrolled in a pregnancy study. This chain joins TRBV7-9 and TRBJ2-1; the D is unclear. The starting material was CD8+ T cells from peripheral blood mononuclear cells, obtained in the third trimester of pregnancy. The CDR3 bases are TGTGCCAGCAGCCCCGTCCTTCCCTACAATGAGCAGTTCTTC. Amino acid sequence: CASSPVLPYNEQFF.